Given below is one T cell receptor (beta chain) in context. Its matching antigen is unknown. Some clones are missing from TCRdb's copy, which holds only in-frame ones; the method was immunoSEQ multiplex PCR. The sample includes nearly 60,000 clones, more than 85% seen only once; the top ten take roughly 10%. The data derive from a study of PD-1 blockade in classical Hodgkin lymphoma. Whole-study findings and limits: CD4+ TCR diversity climbed significantly by C4D1, unlike CD8+ TCR diversity.

Brentuximab vedotin exposure varied among the patients, all of whom had relapsed after autologous stem cell transplantation. Patients showed best responses of complete response, partial response or progressive disease. The receptor comes from a human donor with classical Hodgkin lymphoma. The sequencing used peripheral blood mononuclear cells (PBMCs), collected before the second cycle of nivolumab.

This CDR3 reads CAGAREVNQPQHF. As DNA, the CDR3 is TGTGCCGGAGCCCGGGAGGTCAATCAGCCCCAGCATTTT. The chain has TRBV2 and TRBJ1-5; D gene unclear. The CDR3 has 13 residues. Germline CDR1 SNHLY, CDR2 FYNNEI. With 11 bases removed from V and 3 bases from J, the gap between germline ends came to 14 bases.